This T cell receptor (beta chain) came from a study of blood T cells in healthy people across ages. On this clonotype itself: Being one base from a much bigger clone, this may be a read error.

Looked up from germline, CDR1 is DFQATT and CDR2 is SNEGSKA (reference sequence). Trimming stripped 4 bases from V and 3 bases from J, with 15 bases between. The CDR3 extends over 14 amino acids. Healthy Caucasians from Russia aged about 6 to 90 served as donors. A sample-barcoded 5' primer and a J-beta primer mix were used in a second PCR of roughly 6 to 11 cycles. TCRdb processed the 5' RACE reads anew with MiXCR; each CDR3 protein has one entry. The table lists about 720,000 distinct CDR3 sequences, about a fifth of them singletons. Input material: blood. The sequence was obtained from a man in his 70s in good health. The V gene is TRBV20-1, the J gene TRBJ1-2; D gene unclear. The CDR3 protein is CSAMPPLMDYGYTF. In DNA form, the CDR3 reads TGCAGTGCTATGCCTCCCCTTATGGACTATGGCTACACCTTC.